What follows describes a single T cell receptor beta chain. Profiled with immunoSEQ multiplex PCR; TCRdb holds only in-frame clones, not every one. The sample carries around 78,000 clones, 75% to 95% recorded once. This specimen belongs to a study of T cell changes during pregnancy in multiple sclerosis. The CDR3 covers 15 residues. V lost 4 bases to trimming and J lost 7 bases, with 19 bases between them. Per germline, CDR1 SEHNR and CDR2 FQNEAQ (reference sequence). The source was peripheral blood, collected in the third trimester of pregnancy. The rearrangement links TRBV7-9 to TRBJ1-2; possible D gene TRBD1, 6 bases. The receptor was isolated from a female donor in good health, enrolled as a control in a pregnancy study. CDR3 in DNA: TGTGCCAGCAGCTCCGACCCCTTGGGGGCGGCTGGCTACACCTTC. It specifies CASSSDPLGAAGYTF.